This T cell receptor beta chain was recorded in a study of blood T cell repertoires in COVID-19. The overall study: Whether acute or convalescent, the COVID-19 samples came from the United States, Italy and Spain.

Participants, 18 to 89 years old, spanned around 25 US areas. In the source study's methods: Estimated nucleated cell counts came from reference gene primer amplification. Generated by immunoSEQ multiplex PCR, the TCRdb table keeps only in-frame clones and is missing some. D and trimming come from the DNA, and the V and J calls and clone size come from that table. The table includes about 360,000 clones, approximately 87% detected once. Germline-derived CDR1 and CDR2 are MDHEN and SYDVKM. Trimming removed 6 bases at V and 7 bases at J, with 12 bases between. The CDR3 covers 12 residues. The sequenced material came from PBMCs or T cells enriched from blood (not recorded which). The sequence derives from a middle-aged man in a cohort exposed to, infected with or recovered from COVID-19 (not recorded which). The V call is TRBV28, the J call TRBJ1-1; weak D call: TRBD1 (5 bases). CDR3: CASSPYRLEAFF. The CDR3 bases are TGTGCCAGCAGCCCTTACAGGCTTGAAGCTTTCTTT. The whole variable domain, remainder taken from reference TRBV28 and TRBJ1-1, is DVKVTQSSRYLVKRTGEKVFLECVQDMDHENMFWYRQDPGLGLRLIYFSYDVKMKEKGDIPEGYSVSREKKERFSLILESASTNQTSMYLCASSPYRLEAFFGQGTRLTVV.